The 29 T cell receptor beta chains listed next were all sequenced from one sample in a study of neurological immune-mediated disorders. TCRdb fed the 5' RACE reads into MiXCR, producing one record per CDR3 protein. The sample consists of tens of thousands of distinct CDR3 sequences, about 2% of them appearing once. The sequencing input was PBMCs. The receptor set was obtained from a middle-aged woman with multiple sclerosis.

This clonotype showed up many times. The rearrangement joins TRBV5-1 to TRBJ1-1, with TRBD1 matching 7 bases. The CDR3 contains 15 residues. V trimming: 3 bases; J trimming: 5 bases; junction bases outside the gene matches: 10. Germline CDR1 is SGHRS and CDR2 is YFSETQ. CDR3 sequence (DNA): TGCGCCAGCAGCTCCCGGAACAGGGGAGGTACTGAAGCTTTCTTT. Its protein is CASSSRNRGGTEAFF.

This clonotype has ten or more counts. V is TRBV11-2 and J is TRBJ1-3; D is uncertain. CDR1 SGHAT and CDR2 FQNNGV come from the germline V gene. The ends were cut back, 1 base at V and 0 bases at J, with 7 bases in the middle. CDR3 length: 15 residues. CDR3 in DNA: TGTGCCAGCAGCTTAGGTCCAAGCTCTGGAAACACCATATATTTT. Residues: CASSLGPSSGNTIYF.

This clonotype has ten or more counts. One junction end does not reproduce the germline sequence, and a read error may be involved. This rearrangement joins TRBV6-5 to TRBJ2-1; maybe TRBD2 (5 bases). Germline V gene sequence: CDR1 MNHEY, CDR2 SVGAGI. The CDR3 totals 12 residues. The CDR3 reads CASSYSGNEQFF. The CDR3 nucleotides are TGTGCCAGCAGCTACTCGGGGAATGAGCAGTTCTTC.

This clonotype came up many times. V is TRBV4-2 and J is TRBJ1-1; TRBD1 is a possible D gene (6 bases). The germline V and J ends were trimmed by 0 bases and 0 bases, with 14 bases remaining between them. The CDR3 contains 17 residues. CDR1 is LGHNA and CDR2 is YNFKEQ in the germline V gene. The CDR3 region has the DNA TGTGCCAGCAGCCAAGACCCCTGGACAGCTATGAACACTGAAGCTTTCTTT. It codes for CASSQDPWTAMNTEAFF.

This clonotype was seen repeatedly, ten times or more. The V call is TRBV25-1, the J call TRBJ2-1; 7 nucleotides match TRBD1. The CDR3 runs 13 residues. The V gene end was trimmed by 0 bases and the J gene end by 8 bases; junction bases not matched to a gene: 1. The germline V gene has CDR1 MGHDK and CDR2 SYGVNS. The CDR3 nucleotides are TGTGCCAGCAGTGAATACGACAGGGATGAGCAGTTCTTC. Encoded protein: CASSEYDRDEQFF.

This clonotype was detected ten times or more. The V and J genes are TRBV6-6 and TRBJ1-1; D unresolved. V was trimmed by 4 bases and J by 1 base, leaving 7 bases between them. The CDR3 length is 13 residues. CDR1 MNHNY and CDR2 SVGAGI come from the germline V gene (reference sequence). The CDR3 DNA follows: TGTGCCAGCAGTTGGCAGAAGAACACTGAAGCTTTCTTT. Translation: CASSWQKNTEAFF.

At least ten counts were recorded for this clonotype. This chain joins TRBV5-1 and TRBJ1-1; 8 nucleotides match TRBD1. The CDR3 spans 17 residues. Unmatched junction bases numbered 11, after V lost 4 bases and J lost 0 bases. CDR1 SGHRS and CDR2 YFSETQ come from the germline V gene. The CDR3 sequence: CASSLDREYLMNTEAFF. CDR3 DNA sequence: TGCGCCAGCAGCCTGGACAGGGAGTACTTAATGAACACTGAAGCTTTCTTT.

This clonotype was recorded at least ten times. The rearrangement uses TRBV13 and TRBJ1-6; no clear D gene. With 3 bases removed from V and 5 bases from J, the gap between germline ends came to 5 bases. CDR1 is PRHDT and CDR2 is FYEKMQ in the germline V gene (reference sequence). The CDR3 length is 13 residues. The chain's CDR3 is CASSFTDNSPLHF. CDR3 sequence (DNA): TGTGCCAGCAGCTTCACCGATAATTCACCCCTCCACTTT.

This clonotype was counted many times. The genes are TRBV5-1 and TRBJ1-1; no reliable D call. Trimming pared 3 bases from V and 1 base from J, leaving 28 bases between. Germline-derived CDR1 and CDR2 are SGHRS and YFSETQ. CDR3 size: 20 residues. CDR3 loop: CASSWPGFGSGSTRNTEAFF. The CDR3 nucleotides are TGCGCCAGCAGCTGGCCCGGCTTTGGATCGGGCAGCACTAGGAACACTGAAGCTTTCTTT.

This clonotype appeared many times. The J gene is TRBJ2-1, the V gene TRBV6-5, with 8 bases aligning to TRBD2. The germline V gene has CDR1 MNHEY and CDR2 SVGAGI. The CDR3 is 14 amino acids. After removal of 2 bases from V and 8 bases from J, the junction contained 5 bases not matched to a gene. CDR3: CASSYGTSDDEQFF. CDR3 in DNA: TGTGCCAGCAGTTACGGGACTAGTGACGATGAGCAGTTCTTC.

At least ten counts were recorded for this clonotype. The rearrangement links TRBV14 to TRBJ2-2; no clear D. This CDR3 has 13 residues. Germline V gene data show CDR1 as SGHDN and CDR2 as FVKESK. Trimming left V 4 bases short and J 4 bases short, with 7 bases between. The CDR3 DNA reads as TGTGCCAGCAGCCCGCAGACCACCGGGGAGCTGTTTTTT. This codes for CASSPQTTGELFF.

The J gene is TRBJ2-7, the V gene TRBV24-1; D assignment may be TRBD1 or TRBD2 (5 bases each). Trimming removed 4 bases from V and 5 bases from J, with 17 bases in between. Germline CDR1 is KGHDR and CDR2 is SFDVKD. This CDR3 region has 15 residues. The CDR3 loop reads CATSEPGKGTHEQYF. CDR3 in DNA: TGTGCCACCAGTGAGCCGGGCAAGGGGACCCACGAGCAGTACTTC.

This clonotype has ten or more counts. This chain connects TRBV11-2 to TRBJ1-2, with 12 nucleotides matching TRBD1. Germline CDR1 and CDR2: SGHAT and FQNNGV. The length of the CDR3 is 18 residues. After removal of 5 bases from V and 4 bases from J, the junction contained 14 bases not matched to a gene. In DNA form, the CDR3 reads TGTGCCAGCAGCGTCCGCGGGACAGGGGGCCTTTTGGTCTATGGCTACACCTTC. The encoded protein is CASSVRGTGGLLVYGYTF.

This clonotype was detected ten times or more. The V call is TRBV6-5, the J call TRBJ2-7; D could derive from TRBD1 or TRBD2 (5 bases each). CDR3 length equals 14 residues. In germline, CDR1 is MNHEY, CDR2 SVGAGI. V lost 2 bases and J 4 bases, leaving 12 bases between the germline ends. CDR3 loop: CASSYGQGEYEQYF. The CDR3 DNA is TGTGCCAGCAGTTACGGGCAGGGAGAGTACGAGCAGTACTTC.

This clonotype has a count of ten or more. The gene calls are TRBV27 and TRBJ2-6; TRBD2 might be the D (5 bases). The CDR3 loop spans 16 amino acids. Germline CDR1 and CDR2: MNHEY and SMNVEV (reference sequence). V was pared by 6 bases and J by 0 bases, with 12 bases between. CDR3 bases: TGTGCCAGCAGGCCCTGGGAGTTCTCTGGGGCCAACGTCCTGACTTTC. Its protein is CASRPWEFSGANVLTF.

This clonotype was observed at least ten times. CDR3 loop: CASSKEGTVPGTGELFF. The CDR3 region has the DNA TGTGCCAGCAGCAAGGAGGGGACAGTCCCCGGCACCGGGGAGCTGTTTTTT. The V gene is TRBV5-4, the J gene TRBJ2-2; D may be TRBD1 (7 bases). The CDR3 has 17 amino acids. V lost 4 bases, J lost 4 bases, and 20 bases lay in between. Germline V gives CDR1 SGHNT, CDR2 YYREEE (reference sequence).

The sample holds many counts of this clonotype. The chain has TRBV28 and TRBJ2-6, with 7 bases fitting TRBD1. CDR3 length equals 17 residues. Germline CDR1 MDHEN, CDR2 SYDVKM. Losses at the gene ends were 8 bases for V and 0 bases for J; bases not matched to a gene: 10. CDR3: CASAGQDVVSGANVLTF. CDR3 coding DNA: TGTGCCAGCGCTGGACAGGACGTCGTCTCTGGGGCCAACGTCCTGACTTTC. The entire variable domain, with the rest obtained from reference TRBV28 and TRBJ2-6, is as follows: DVKVTQSSRYLVKRTGEKVFLECVQDMDHENMFWYRQDPGLGLRLIYFSYDVKMKEKGDIPEGYSVSREKKERFSLILESASTNQTSMYLCASAGQDVVSGANVLTFGAGSRLTVL.

This clonotype occurred many times. This chain uses TRBV18 with TRBJ2-5; unclear D gene. The CDR3 runs 14 residues. The V gene lost 2 bases and the J gene lost 5 bases, with 12 bases spanning the gap. Germline lookup yields CDR1 KGHSH and CDR2 LQKENI. CDR3 nucleotide sequence: TGTGCCAGCTCACCATCACGCGGTGAGGAGACCCAGTACTTC. Translation: CASSPSRGEETQYF.

This clonotype was detected many times. For the CDR3, the DNA is TGCAGTGCTGGTAGGGCGGGGTCGAACACTGAAGCTTTCTTT. This translates into CSAGRAGSNTEAFF. J is TRBJ1-1 and V is TRBV20-1; D is unclear. V lost 5 bases to trimming and J lost 1 base, with 14 bases between them. CDR1 and CDR2 (germline): DFQATT, SNEGSKA (reference sequence). This CDR3 is 14 amino acids long.

This clonotype was counted at least ten times. The chain is built from TRBV5-1 and TRBJ2-3; either TRBD1 or TRBD2 may fit D (6 bases each). The CDR3 sequence is 17 residues long. Germline CDR1 is SGHRS and CDR2 is YFSETQ. V lost 3 bases to trimming and J lost 0 bases, with 17 bases between them. The CDR3 loop reads CASSWGDLGGSTDTQYF. CDR3 DNA sequence: TGCGCCAGCAGCTGGGGGGACCTAGGGGGAAGCACAGATACGCAGTATTTT.

Remarks on this clonotype: A clone one base away is much larger, so this may be a read error. The CDR3 does not end in the conserved phenylalanine or tryptophan, so this is likely a read error. The chain is built from TRBV7-8 and TRBJ1-1; weak D call: TRBD1 (6 bases). The CDR3 is 14 residues long. Per germline, CDR1 SGHVS and CDR2 FQNEAQ. With 5 bases removed from V and 3 bases from J, the gap between germline ends came to 13 bases. The chain's CDR3 is CASSPQGGDTEAFC. DNA of the CDR3: TGTGCCAGCAGCCCACAGGGTGGGGACACTGAAGCTTTCTGT.

This clonotype was detected many times. The chain has TRBV3-1 and TRBJ2-5; D gene ambiguous. The germline CDR1 and CDR2 sequences are LGHDT and YNNKEL (reference sequence). The CDR3 loop spans 12 amino acids. Trimming removed 1 base from V and 5 bases from J, with 5 bases in between. The CDR3 bases are TGTGCCAGCAGCCAAGCGTGGGAGACCCAGTACTTC. It specifies CASSQAWETQYF.

This clonotype was found many times. The chain employs TRBV5-1 and TRBJ2-5; the D is unclear. V shed 5 bases and J shed 0 bases, with 8 bases lying between them. From germline, CDR1 is SGHRS and CDR2 YFSETQ. This CDR3 is built from 13 residues. CDR3 sequence reads: CASRSSNQETQYF. CDR3 nucleotides: TGCGCCAGCAGGTCCAGTAACCAAGAGACCCAGTACTTC. Drawing the rest from reference TRBV5-1 and TRBJ2-5, the complete variable domain is KAGVTQTPRYLIKTRGQQVTLSCSPISGHRSVSWYQQTPGQGLQFLFEYFSETQRNKGNFPGRFSGRQFSNSRSEMNVSTLELGDSALYLCASRSSNQETQYFGPGTRLLVL.

This clonotype came up many times. The J gene is TRBJ2-3, the V gene TRBV7-2; tentatively, D is TRBD1 (7 bases). Trimming stripped 5 bases from V and 6 bases from J, with 12 bases between. CDR3 length: 13 residues. Germline V gene sequence: CDR1 SGHTA, CDR2 FQGNSA. CDR3 DNA: TGTGCCAGCAGCCTGGAGGGACAGGATACGCAGTATTTT. It codes for CASSLEGQDTQYF.

This clonotype was seen many times. This chain connects TRBV29-1 to TRBJ2-3; D not certain. Germline V lookup: CDR1 SQVTM, CDR2 ANQGSEA. V lost 0 bases and J 4 bases, leaving 8 bases between the germline ends. The CDR3 is 13 residues long. The CDR3 nucleotides read TGCAGCGTTGAAGATCTGCCTGCAGATACGCAGTATTTT. It is translated as CSVEDLPADTQYF.

This clonotype was detected many times. V gene TRBV7-9 combines with J gene TRBJ2-7, with a possible D match to TRBD2 (6 bases). The germline V and J ends were trimmed by 2 bases and 1 base, with 18 bases remaining between them. This CDR3 comprises 17 residues. Germline values: CDR1 SEHNR, CDR2 FQNEAQ (reference sequence). The chain's CDR3 is CASSLKGGGRKSYEQYF. CDR3 DNA sequence: TGTGCCAGCAGCTTAAAGGGAGGCGGAAGAAAATCCTACGAGCAGTACTTC.

This clonotype has ten or more counts. The genes are TRBV5-1 and TRBJ1-1, with D possibly TRBD1 on 5 matching bases. The V gene lost 7 bases and the J gene lost 4 bases, with 17 bases spanning the gap. The CDR3 covers 14 residues. The germline V gene has CDR1 SGHRS and CDR2 YFSETQ. CDR3 amino acids: CASQKVVGVTEAFF. For the CDR3, the DNA is TGCGCCAGCCAAAAGGTTGTGGGGGTCACTGAAGCTTTCTTT. Full variable domain (missing parts from reference TRBV5-1 and TRBJ1-1): KAGVTQTPRYLIKTRGQQVTLSCSPISGHRSVSWYQQTPGQGLQFLFEYFSETQRNKGNFPGRFSGRQFSNSRSEMNVSTLELGDSALYLCASQKVVGVTEAFFGQGTRLTVV.

Points on this clonotype: This is likely a read error, given that the CDR3 carries no conserved phenylalanine or tryptophan at its end. This chain links TRBV5-1 with TRBJ1-1; D gene ambiguous. Trimming left V 2 bases short and J 1 base short, with 9 bases between. Germline-derived CDR1 and CDR2 are SGHRS and YFSETQ. The CDR3 sequence is 14 residues long. This CDR3 is CASSLGIGNTEAFC. The CDR3 nucleotides read TGCGCCAGCAGCTTAGGCATAGGGAACACTGAAGCTTTCTGT.

This clonotype was counted ten times or more. The gene calls are TRBV6-6 and TRBJ1-1; D is perhaps TRBD1 (5 bases). Per the germline V gene, CDR1 is MNHNY and CDR2 is SVGAGI (reference sequence). The CDR3 runs 13 residues. Trimming stripped 0 bases from V and 7 bases from J, with 9 bases between. In nucleotides, the CDR3 is TGTGCCAGCAGTTACTCGGCCGGGGGTGAAGCTTTCTTT. Encoded protein: CASSYSAGGEAFF.